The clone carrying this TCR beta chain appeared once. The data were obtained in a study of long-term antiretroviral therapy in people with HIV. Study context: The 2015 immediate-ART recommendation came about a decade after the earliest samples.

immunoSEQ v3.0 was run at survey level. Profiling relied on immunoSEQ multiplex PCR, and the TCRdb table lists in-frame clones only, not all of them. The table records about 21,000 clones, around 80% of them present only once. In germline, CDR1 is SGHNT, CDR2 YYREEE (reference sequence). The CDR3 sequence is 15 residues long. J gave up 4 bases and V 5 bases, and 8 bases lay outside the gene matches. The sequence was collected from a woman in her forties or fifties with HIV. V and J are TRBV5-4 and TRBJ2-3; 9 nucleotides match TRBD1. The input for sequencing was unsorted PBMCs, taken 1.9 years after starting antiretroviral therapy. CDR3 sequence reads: CASRYTGGSADTQYF. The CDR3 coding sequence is TGTGCCAGCAGATATACAGGGGGCAGCGCAGATACGCAGTATTTT.